This T cell receptor (beta chain) was found in a study of T cells after posttransplantation cyclophosphamide. Germline V gene sequence: CDR1 ENHRY, CDR2 SYGVKD. CDR3 size: 13 residues. The germline V and J ends were trimmed by 8 bases and 0 bases, with 11 bases remaining between them. Sequencing used immunoSEQ multiplex PCR; TCRdb keeps in-frame clones, though not all of them. The sample yields about 52,000 clones, 85% to 95% seen once. Sample: PBMCs. The receptor was derived from a woman aged 25-40 years in good health and a related stem cell transplant donor. The chain employs TRBV10-3 and TRBJ2-7; weak D call: TRBD1 (6 bases). In nucleotides, the CDR3 is TGTGCCATCCGGGACAACCTCTCCTACGAGCAGTACTTC. This encodes CAIRDNLSYEQYF.